This TCR beta chain was sequenced for a study of shared clonotypes between healthy human individuals. Profiling relied on immunoSEQ multiplex PCR, and the TCRdb table lists in-frame clones only, not all of them. Of roughly 300,000 clones listed, around 86% are singletons. In germline, CDR1 is WNHNN, CDR2 SYGVQD (reference sequence). The V gene lost 3 bases and the J gene lost 5 bases, with 14 bases spanning the gap. The CDR3 contains 15 residues. The V and J genes are TRBV10-1 and TRBJ2-1; possible D gene TRBD2, 5 bases. This TCR came from a man between 18 and 29 years old in good health. Sequencing was carried out using memory CD8+ T cells sorted from blood. Regarding subset: CD45RO+ cells pooled with CCR7-negative TemRA cells. CDR3: CASSEVDGADNEQFF. Here the CDR3 DNA reads TGCGCCAGCAGTGAAGTAGACGGAGCGGACAATGAGCAGTTCTTC.